The following is a TCR beta chain sequence with its context. The sample comes from a study of control samples from healthy donors and cancer patients. The protocol was immunoSEQ multiplex PCR, while the TCRdb copy is restricted to in-frame clones and leaves out a portion. Seen here are 110,000 or so clones, more than 80% observed once, and the top ten hold about two fifths. There are 14 residues in the CDR3. Trimming cost V 2 bases and J 3 bases, with 12 bases left between them. Germline assignment: CDR1 SGHRS and CDR2 YFSETQ. This clonotype was obtained from a man over 45 in good health. The sequencing input was blood. The rearrangement joins TRBV5-1 to TRBJ2-7; D may be TRBD1 (6 bases). In DNA, the CDR3 is TGCGCCAGCAGCTTAAACAGGGTGGACTACGAGCAGTACTTC. It translates to CASSLNRVDYEQYF.